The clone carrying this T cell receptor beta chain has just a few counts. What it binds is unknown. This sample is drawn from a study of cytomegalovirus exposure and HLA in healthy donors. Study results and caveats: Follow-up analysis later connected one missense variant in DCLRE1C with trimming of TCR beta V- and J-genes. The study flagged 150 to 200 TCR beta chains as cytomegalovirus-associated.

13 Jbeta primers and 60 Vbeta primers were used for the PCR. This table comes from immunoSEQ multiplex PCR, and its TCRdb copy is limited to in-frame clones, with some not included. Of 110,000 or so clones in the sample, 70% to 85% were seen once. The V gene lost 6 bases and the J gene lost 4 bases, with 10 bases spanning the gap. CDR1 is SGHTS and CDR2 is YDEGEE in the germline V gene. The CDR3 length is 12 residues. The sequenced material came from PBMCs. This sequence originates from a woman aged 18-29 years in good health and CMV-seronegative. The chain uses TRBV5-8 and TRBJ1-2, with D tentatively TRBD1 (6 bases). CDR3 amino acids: CASNLQGYGYTF. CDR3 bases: TGTGCCAGCAACCTACAGGGCTATGGCTACACCTTC.